The next 27 T cell receptor beta chains were all read from a single sample in a study of T cell clones after liver transplantation. Assay used: immunoSEQ multiplex PCR; TCRdb lists only in-frame clones, some missing. This sample has tens of thousands of clones; approximately 84% occur once, and the top ten carry 7.5% to 10%. The input for sequencing was CD4+ T cells from blood, taken before liver transplant. The receptors were sampled from a human donor who received a liver transplant.

V usage is TRBV6-6 and J usage is TRBJ1-2; D is possibly TRBD1 (6 bases). Trimming left V 4 bases short and J 4 bases short, with 19 bases between. Germline lookup yields CDR1 MNHNY and CDR2 SVGAGI (reference sequence). This CDR3 region has 16 residues. CDR3 DNA sequence: TGTGCCAGCAGTTTAAAACAGGGCGGAGCGGTCTATGGCTACACCTTC. It yields the protein CASSLKQGGAVYGYTF.

The gene calls are TRBV28 and TRBJ1-2, with D tentatively TRBD1 (6 bases). The CDR3 runs to 14 residues. The germline V gene encodes CDR1 MDHEN and CDR2 SYDVKM. V was cut by 5 bases and J by 0 bases, with 10 bases left in between. The CDR3 DNA is TGTGCCAGCAGTGACCGGACAGCTAACTATGGCTACACCTTC. Protein: CASSDRTANYGYTF.

Concerning this clone itself: This specimen includes other DNA sequences encoding the same CDR3. The rearrangement links TRBV28 to TRBJ1-5; D remains unclear. In germline, CDR1 is MDHEN, CDR2 SYDVKM. CDR3 length equals 11 residues. Trimming took 2 bases from V and 4 from J, leaving 0 bases between them. CDR3 bases: TGTGCCAGCAGTTTAAATCAGCCCCAGCATTTT. Its protein is CASSLNQPQHF.

V and J are TRBV19 and TRBJ1-2; D is unresolved. V lost 5 bases and J 4 bases, leaving 11 bases between the germline ends. CDR1 and CDR2 from the germline V gene are LNHDA and SQIVND (reference sequence). This CDR3 is built from 13 residues. DNA of the CDR3: TGTGCCAGTAGTGCAGAGGGCCTCTATGGCTACACCTTC. This encodes CASSAEGLYGYTF.

With regard to this clone: Other DNA sequences from this sample encode an identical CDR3 as well. The chain has TRBV18 and TRBJ1-1, with unresolved D. Germline V gene sequence: CDR1 KGHSH, CDR2 LQKENI. The CDR3 totals 13 residues. V was cut by 8 bases and J by 0 bases, with 10 bases left in between. Here the CDR3 reads CASSRGVNTEAFF. CDR3 coding DNA: TGTGCCAGCAGTCGGGGTGTGAACACTGAAGCTTTCTTT.

The chain combines TRBV11-3 with TRBJ2-3; D might be TRBD2 (6 bases). With 5 bases removed from V and 0 bases from J, the gap between germline ends came to 9 bases. Germline V gene lookup returns CDR1 SGHNT and CDR2 YENEEA. The CDR3 runs to 14 residues. CDR3 region: CASSAGTSTDTQYF. The CDR3 DNA sequence: TGTGCCAGCAGCGCAGGGACTAGCACAGATACGCAGTATTTT. The full variable domain, with the rest looked up from reference TRBV11-3 and TRBJ2-3, is EAGVVQSPRYKIIEKKQPVAFWCNPISGHNTLYWYLQNLGQGPELLIRYENEEAVDDSQLPKDRFSAERLKGVDSTLKIQPAELGDSAVYLCASSAGTSTDTQYFGPGTRLTVL.

The chain joins TRBV6-5 to TRBJ2-7; D remains unclear. V was shortened by 0 bases and J by 4 bases, with 7 bases between the two germline ends. The CDR3 consists of 13 residues. Germline V gives CDR1 MNHEY, CDR2 SVGAGI. For the CDR3, the DNA is TGTGCCAGCAGTTACTCGACCTTGTACGAGCAGTACTTC. Translation: CASSYSTLYEQYF.

CDR3: CASSRQPHSGANVLTF. For the CDR3, the DNA is TGTGCCAGCAGCCGACAGCCACACTCTGGGGCCAACGTCCTGACTTTC. The chain has TRBV9 and TRBJ2-6; the D gene is possibly TRBD1 (5 bases). Between the trimmed V and J ends, which lost 4 bases and 0 bases, there was a span of 11 bases. Per the germline V gene, CDR1 is SGDLS and CDR2 is YYNGEE. This CDR3 has 16 residues.

The rearrangement joins TRBV5-1 to TRBJ2-7, with D perhaps matching TRBD1 (5 bases). This CDR3 spans 14 amino acids. CDR1 is SGHRS, CDR2 YFSETQ, per germline. V was cut by 0 bases and J by 0 bases, with 7 bases left in between. CDR3 in DNA: TGCGCCAGCAGCTTGGGGGGCGGCTCCTACGAGCAGTACTTC. Amino acid sequence: CASSLGGGSYEQYF. Complete variable domain (other parts from reference TRBV5-1 and TRBJ2-7): KAGVTQTPRYLIKTRGQQVTLSCSPISGHRSVSWYQQTPGQGLQFLFEYFSETQRNKGNFPGRFSGRQFSNSRSEMNVSTLELGDSALYLCASSLGGGSYEQYFGPGTRLTVT.

The chain recombines TRBV11-2 with TRBJ2-7; D call uncertain. This CDR3 comprises 17 residues. Per the germline V gene, CDR1 is SGHAT and CDR2 is FQNNGV. V gave up 4 bases and J gave up 4 bases, with 23 bases separating them. The CDR3 loop reads CASSSSDPRARKYEQYF. For the CDR3, the DNA is TGTGCCAGCAGCTCCTCGGACCCTCGAGCTAGGAAGTACGAGCAGTACTTC.

The rearrangement joins TRBV10-3 to TRBJ2-1, with 9 bases matching TRBD2. CDR3 length: 16 residues. V lost 6 bases, J lost 6 bases, and 12 bases stayed unmatched. CDR1 and CDR2 from the germline V gene are ENHRY and SYGVKD. CDR3 in amino acids: CAISQGGSGSSNEQFF. The CDR3 nucleotides read TGTGCCATCAGCCAAGGAGGTAGCGGGAGCAGCAATGAGCAGTTCTTC.

This chain links TRBV19 with TRBJ1-1, with D hard to call. The V and J ends lost 3 bases and 2 bases respectively, with 7 bases between them. In germline, CDR1 is LNHDA, CDR2 SQIVND (reference sequence). This CDR3 spans 13 amino acids. The DNA for the CDR3 is TGTGCCAGTAGTATCCGAATTAACACTGAAGCTTTCTTT. Translation gives CASSIRINTEAFF.

CDR3 amino acids: CASSLMGTGRYQETQYF. DNA for the CDR3: TGTGCCAGCAGCCTAATGGGGACAGGGAGATACCAAGAGACCCAGTACTTC. This chain connects TRBV7-2 to TRBJ2-5, with 9 bases that match TRBD1. This CDR3 contains 17 residues. The junction had 10 bases not matched to a gene; V was cut back by 5 bases and J by 0 bases. Germline loops: CDR1 SGHTA, CDR2 FQGNSA.

The chain employs TRBV29-1 and TRBJ1-2; no reliable D call. The germline V and J ends were trimmed by 8 bases and 4 bases, with 11 bases remaining between them. The CDR3 totals 11 residues. Germline CDR1 reads SQVTM; CDR2 reads ANQGSEA. CDR3 nucleotides: TGCAGCCTTCGGGTCGGCTATGGCTACACCTTC. It translates to CSLRVGYGYTF.

The chain is built from TRBV27 and TRBJ2-2, with D perhaps being TRBD1 or TRBD2 (5 bases each). Germline V gene sequence: CDR1 MNHEY, CDR2 SMNVEV (reference sequence). V was shortened by 0 bases and J by 4 bases, with 9 bases between the two germline ends. This CDR3 has 15 residues. In nucleotides, the CDR3 is TGTGCCAGCAGTTTATCCAGGGACGGCACCGGGGAGCTGTTTTTT. Its translation is CASSLSRDGTGELFF.

This chain links TRBV4-1 with TRBJ1-1; no firm D call. V gave up 4 bases and J gave up 1 base, with 16 bases separating them. Germline CDR1 MGHRA, CDR2 YSYEKL. There are 16 residues in the CDR3. CDR3 DNA sequence: TGCGCCAGCAGCCTTAGGACGTCCGGTCGGAACACTGAAGCTTTCTTT. This sequence encodes CASSLRTSGRNTEAFF.

The rearrangement uses TRBV13 and TRBJ2-3; D may be TRBD2 (6 bases). CDR1 is PRHDT and CDR2 is FYEKMQ in the germline V gene (reference sequence). V was shortened by 2 bases and J by 1 base, with 13 bases between the two germline ends. The CDR3 loop spans 16 amino acids. The CDR3 region is CASSLRRERGTDTQYF. In DNA, the CDR3 is TGTGCCAGCAGCTTAAGGAGGGAAAGGGGCACAGATACGCAGTATTTT.

The genes are TRBV27 and TRBJ1-2; 9 nucleotides align to TRBD1. Trimming took 3 bases from V and 8 from J; bases not matched to a gene: 7. The CDR3 loop spans 14 amino acids. Germline V gene data show CDR1 as MNHEY and CDR2 as SMNVEV (reference sequence). The DNA for the CDR3 is TGTGCCAGCAGTTTCTGGGACAGGGAAGGCGGCTACACCTTC. Its protein is CASSFWDREGGYTF.

CDR3 in amino acids: CAISESPEETQYF. In DNA, the CDR3 is TGTGCCATCAGTGAGTCGCCGGAAGAGACCCAGTACTTC. This chain links TRBV10-3 with TRBJ2-5; no definite D call. CDR1 and CDR2 (germline): ENHRY, SYGVKD. The CDR3 has 13 residues. V shed 0 bases and J shed 3 bases, with 5 bases lying between them.

The count of this clone is one. The rearrangement joins TRBV19 to TRBJ1-5; 7 bases fit TRBD1. Germline CDR1 reads LNHDA; CDR2 reads SQIVND (reference sequence). J lost 5 bases, V lost 4 bases, and 11 bases had no gene match. The CDR3 spans 16 residues. This CDR3 reads CASSTQHNRGDQPQHF. For the CDR3, the DNA is TGTGCCAGTAGTACCCAACATAACAGGGGCGATCAGCCCCAGCATTTT.

This sequence joins TRBV11-3 and TRBJ2-1; D is perhaps TRBD2 (5 bases). Trimming shortened V by 1 base and J by 12 bases, and 13 bases separated the two germline ends. Germline loops: CDR1 SGHNT, CDR2 YENEEA. CDR3 length: 13 amino acids. CDR3 nucleotide sequence: TGTGCCAGCAGCTTAGTCGAAGGGCGGGTGCAGTTCTTC. It encodes CASSLVEGRVQFF.

The chain couples TRBV29-1 to TRBJ1-1; possibly TRBD1 for D (5 bases). This CDR3 region has 13 residues. V was trimmed by 5 bases and J by 3 bases, leaving 13 bases between them. Germline CDR1 SQVTM, CDR2 ANQGSEA. The CDR3 loop is CSVSSGSDTEAFF. For the CDR3, the DNA is TGCAGCGTTTCTTCAGGGTCGGACACTGAAGCTTTCTTT.

V is TRBV5-4 and J is TRBJ2-2; 9 bases map to TRBD2. This CDR3 spans 16 amino acids. The V gene end was trimmed by 1 base and the J gene end by 1 base; junction bases not matched to a gene: 2. Germline-derived CDR1 and CDR2 are SGHNT and YYREEE (reference sequence). This chain's CDR3 is CASSLQRGVNTGELFF. CDR3 DNA sequence: TGTGCCAGCAGCTTGCAGCGGGGGGTGAACACCGGGGAGCTGTTTTTT. Together with reference TRBV5-4 and TRBJ2-2, the CDR3 gives the full variable domain: ETGVTQSPTHLIKTRGQQVTLRCSSQSGHNTVSWYQQALGQGPQFIFQYYREEENGRGNFPPRFSGLQFPNYSSELNVNALELDDSALYLCASSLQRGVNTGELFFGEGSRLTVL.

This clone was detected many times. Other DNA sequences within the sample encode an identical CDR3. The chain joins TRBV7-2 to TRBJ1-3, with D unresolved. Germline V gene data show CDR1 as SGHTA and CDR2 as FQGNSA. V was trimmed by 0 bases and J by 0 bases, leaving 12 bases between them. This CDR3 contains 17 residues. The CDR3: CASSLASNGRSGNTIYF. The CDR3, as DNA: TGTGCCAGCAGCTTAGCAAGTAACGGCCGCTCTGGAAACACCATATATTTT.

J is TRBJ2-5 and V is TRBV25-1; D remains ambiguous. Trimming took off 1 base at V and 1 base at J, with 7 bases between the two ends. The CDR3 has 14 residues. CDR1 is MGHDK, CDR2 SYGVNS, per germline. Here the CDR3 DNA reads TGTGCCAGCAGTGAATTTGAGAGCCAAGAGACCCAGTACTTC. Protein product: CASSEFESQETQYF.

This chain connects TRBV7-8 to TRBJ2-1; 9 nucleotides line up with TRBD2. Trimming took 8 bases from V and 4 from J; bases not matched to a gene: 3. This CDR3 is 13 amino acids long. Germline V gene sequence: CDR1 SGHVS, CDR2 FQNEAQ. Here the CDR3 reads CASGLAGYNEQFF. In nucleotides, the CDR3 is TGTGCCAGCGGGCTAGCGGGATACAATGAGCAGTTCTTC. The variable domain in full, with the rest retrieved from reference TRBV7-8 and TRBJ2-1, is GAGVSQSPRYKVAKRGQDVALRCDPISGHVSLFWYQQALGQGPEFLTYFQNEAQLDKSGLPSDRFFAERPEGSVSTLKIQRTQQEDSAVYLCASGLAGYNEQFFGPGTRLTVL.

V and J are TRBV7-2 and TRBJ1-3; D not certain. CDR3 size: 16 residues. The germline V gene encodes CDR1 SGHTA and CDR2 FQGNSA. With 2 bases removed from V and 0 bases from J, the gap between germline ends came to 11 bases. CDR3 nucleotides: TGTGCCAGCAGCTTATACTCCGTAAGCTCTGGAAACACCATATATTTT. Translating it yields CASSLYSVSSGNTIYF.